Listed below are T cell receptor beta chains from one sample, sequenced in a study of blood T cell repertoires in COVID-19. Libraries were prepared by immunoSEQ multiplex PCR; TCRdb keeps only in-frame clonotypes and omits some of them. Among 150,000 to 200,000 clones, approximately 90% were seen once, and the ten largest hold under 2%. Sequencing was carried out using peripheral blood. The origin of the receptors is a man aged 18 to 35 who had recovered from COVID-19. CDR3s include the opening cysteine and the closing phenylalanine or tryptophan. A D gene is named only where the DNA matches it firmly. Clone size is given for some rows only: seen once, a few or many times, or a class if the clone is expanded.

clone_size: -
v_call: TRBV5-6
d_call: TRBD2
j_call: TRBJ2-7
cdr3_aa: CASSSLSGGGYEQYF
cdr3_nt: TGTGCCAGCAGCTCATTATCGGGAGGCGGCTACGAGCAGTACTTC

clone_size: -
v_call: TRBV23-1
d_call: TRBD2
j_call: TRBJ2-3
cdr3_aa: CASSHGGRVPDTQYF
cdr3_nt: TGCGCCAGCAGTCATGGCGGGAGGGTCCCAGATACGCAGTATTTT

clone_size: once
v_call: TRBV11-2
d_call: -
j_call: TRBJ2-2
cdr3_aa: CASRGAGSGELFF
cdr3_nt: TGTGCCAGCAGGGGTGCGGGATCCGGGGAGCTGTTTTTT

clone_size: -
v_call: TRBV4-3
d_call: TRBD1
j_call: TRBJ1-6
cdr3_aa: CASSQSWDRHNSPLHF
cdr3_nt: TGCGCCAGCAGCCAATCCTGGGACAGACATAATTCACCCCTCCACTTT

clone_size: -
v_call: TRBV19
d_call: TRBD1
j_call: TRBJ1-2
cdr3_aa: CATQGGQGPYGYTF
cdr3_nt: TGTGCCACGCAGGGGGGACAGGGCCCCTATGGCTACACCTTC

clone_size: -
v_call: TRBV19
d_call: TRBD1
j_call: TRBJ2-7
cdr3_aa: CASSAQDRGSPYEQYF
cdr3_nt: TGTGCCAGTAGTGCTCAGGACAGGGGGTCTCCCTACGAGCAGTACTTC

clone_size: -
v_call: TRBV27
d_call: -
j_call: TRBJ2-7
cdr3_aa: CASSLIAGHYEQYF
cdr3_nt: TGTGCCAGCAGTTTAATCGCGGGGCACTACGAGCAGTACTTC

clone_size: -
v_call: TRBV5-6
d_call: -
j_call: TRBJ2-7
cdr3_aa: CASSLDSGSYEQYF
cdr3_nt: TGTGCCAGCAGCTTGGACTCTGGCTCCTACGAGCAGTACTTC

clone_size: -
v_call: TRBV3-1/TRBV3-2
d_call: TRBD1
j_call: TRBJ2-7
cdr3_aa: CASSSRTGLNEQYF
cdr3_nt: TGTGCCAGCAGCTCTAGGACAGGGTTGAACGAGCAGTACTTC

clone_size: -
v_call: TRBV19
d_call: -
j_call: TRBJ1-3
cdr3_aa: CASSGWQFTGNTIYF
cdr3_nt: TGTGCCAGTAGTGGTTGGCAGTTCACTGGAAACACCATATATTTT

clone_size: -
v_call: TRBV6-5
d_call: -
j_call: TRBJ1-1
cdr3_aa: CASTNGVLSTEAFF
cdr3_nt: TGTGCCAGCACAAACGGGGTGTTGAGCACTGAAGCTTTCTTT

clone_size: -
v_call: TRBV5-6
d_call: -
j_call: TRBJ2-5
cdr3_aa: CASSFRETQYF
cdr3_nt: TGTGCCAGCAGCTTTCGGGAGACCCAGTACTTC

clone_size: -
v_call: TRBV6-2/TRBV6-3
d_call: TRBD2
j_call: TRBJ2-5
cdr3_aa: CASSYIRGGTSGSLKTQYF
cdr3_nt: TGTGCCAGCAGTTATATTCGAGGGGGGACTAGCGGGAGTTTGAAGACCCAGTACTTC

clone_size: -
v_call: TRBV29-1
d_call: -
j_call: TRBJ2-1
cdr3_aa: CSVDRNEQFF
cdr3_nt: TGCAGCGTTGATCGCAATGAGCAGTTCTTC

clone_size: -
v_call: TRBV19
d_call: -
j_call: TRBJ2-1
cdr3_aa: CASSKEYNEQFF
cdr3_nt: TGTGCCAGTAGTAAGGAGTACAATGAGCAGTTCTTC

clone_size: -
v_call: TRBV5-4
d_call: TRBD2
j_call: TRBJ2-5
cdr3_aa: CASSPQRAGPQETQYF
cdr3_nt: TGTGCCAGCAGCCCCCAGCGAGCGGGACCTCAAGAGACCCAGTACTTC

clone_size: -
v_call: TRBV19
d_call: -
j_call: TRBJ1-6
cdr3_aa: CASRDSPLSTYNSPLHF
cdr3_nt: TGTGCCAGTAGGGACAGTCCTCTTTCGACGTATAATTCACCCCTCCACTTT

clone_size: -
v_call: TRBV12-3/TRBV12-4
d_call: -
j_call: TRBJ2-4
cdr3_aa: CASSLRNIQYF
cdr3_nt: TGTGCCAGCAGTTTACGAAACATTCAGTACTTC

clone_size: -
v_call: TRBV5-1
d_call: -
j_call: TRBJ1-3
cdr3_aa: CASRETISGNTIYF
cdr3_nt: TGCGCCAGCCGGGAGACAATATCTGGAAACACCATATATTTT

clone_size: -
v_call: TRBV5-1
d_call: -
j_call: TRBJ1-1
cdr3_aa: CASRQGVDTEAFF
cdr3_nt: TGCGCCAGCAGACAAGGGGTAGACACTGAAGCTTTCTTT

clone_size: -
v_call: TRBV6-5
d_call: -
j_call: TRBJ2-5
cdr3_aa: CASSYSEQETQYF
cdr3_nt: TGTGCCAGCAGTTACTCAGAGCAAGAGACCCAGTACTTC

clone_size: -
v_call: TRBV7-3
d_call: -
j_call: TRBJ1-1
cdr3_aa: CASSLVTASMNTEAFF
cdr3_nt: TGTGCCAGCAGCTTAGTGACAGCATCAATGAACACTGAAGCTTTCTTT

clone_size: -
v_call: TRBV19
d_call: TRBD2
j_call: TRBJ2-1
cdr3_aa: CASSAGLAGGDEQFF
cdr3_nt: TGTGCCAGTAGTGCCGGACTAGCGGGAGGGGATGAGCAGTTCTTC

clone_size: -
v_call: TRBV29-1
d_call: TRBD1
j_call: TRBJ1-2
cdr3_aa: CSVGQGNYGYTF
cdr3_nt: TGCAGCGTGGGACAGGGTAACTATGGCTACACCTTC

clone_size: -
v_call: TRBV7-9
d_call: -
j_call: TRBJ1-4
cdr3_aa: CASSAYWGQKEKLFF
cdr3_nt: TGTGCCAGCAGCGCCTATTGGGGGCAGAAAGAAAAACTGTTTTTT

clone_size: -
v_call: TRBV11-2
d_call: TRBD2
j_call: TRBJ2-1
cdr3_aa: CASSSEPSGYNEQFF
cdr3_nt: TGTGCCAGCAGCTCCGAGCCTAGCGGTTACAATGAGCAGTTCTTC

clone_size: -
v_call: TRBV27
d_call: -
j_call: TRBJ1-3
cdr3_aa: CASSLRGPGNTIYF
cdr3_nt: TGTGCCAGCAGTTTGCGGGGGCCTGGAAACACCATATATTTT

clone_size: few
v_call: TRBV2
d_call: -
j_call: TRBJ2-1
cdr3_aa: CASRGILAVNEQFF
cdr3_nt: TGTGCCAGCAGGGGGATTCTAGCAGTCAATGAGCAGTTCTTC

clone_size: -
v_call: TRBV27
d_call: -
j_call: TRBJ2-7
cdr3_aa: CASSLSGNSFEQYF
cdr3_nt: TGTGCCAGCAGTTTATCCGGGAACTCTTTCGAGCAGTACTTC

clone_size: -
v_call: TRBV5-4
d_call: -
j_call: TRBJ1-4
cdr3_aa: CASSSGVGEKLFF
cdr3_nt: TGTGCCAGCAGCTCGGGGGTCGGGGAAAAACTGTTTTTT

clone_size: -
v_call: TRBV9
d_call: -
j_call: TRBJ2-5
cdr3_aa: CASSAMVGRGEETQYF
cdr3_nt: TGTGCCAGCAGCGCCATGGTCGGGAGAGGGGAAGAGACCCAGTACTTC

clone_size: -
v_call: TRBV6-2/TRBV6-3
d_call: TRBD2
j_call: TRBJ2-1
cdr3_aa: CASSPGLAGGPGSYNEQFF
cdr3_nt: TGTGCCAGCAGTCCGGGACTAGCGGGAGGACCGGGAAGCTACAATGAGCAGTTCTTC

clone_size: once
v_call: TRBV9
d_call: -
j_call: TRBJ2-3
cdr3_aa: CASTGPNTQYF
cdr3_nt: TGTGCCAGCACAGGTCCAAATACGCAGTATTTT

clone_size: -
v_call: TRBV11-3
d_call: -
j_call: TRBJ2-3
cdr3_aa: CASSLDFQGRTDTQYF
cdr3_nt: TGTGCCAGCAGCTTAGATTTCCAGGGTAGAACAGATACGCAGTATTTT

clone_size: -
v_call: TRBV28
d_call: -
j_call: TRBJ2-7
cdr3_aa: CASIPQGGGGEQYF
cdr3_nt: TGTGCCAGCATTCCTCAGGGGGGAGGCGGCGAGCAGTACTTC

clone_size: -
v_call: TRBV24-1
d_call: TRBD2
j_call: TRBJ2-3
cdr3_aa: CASQDPGLAGGPNTDTQYF
cdr3_nt: TGTGCCTCTCAAGATCCGGGACTAGCGGGAGGGCCTAACACAGATACGCAGTATTTT

clone_size: -
v_call: TRBV6-5
d_call: TRBD2
j_call: TRBJ2-5
cdr3_aa: CASSYSTSGGQETQYF
cdr3_nt: TGTGCCAGCAGTTACTCGACTAGCGGGGGTCAAGAGACCCAGTACTTC

clone_size: -
v_call: TRBV7-9
d_call: -
j_call: TRBJ2-7
cdr3_aa: CASSREDSSYEQYF
cdr3_nt: TGTGCCAGCAGTCGTGAGGACAGCTCCTACGAGCAGTACTTC

clone_size: -
v_call: TRBV6-6
d_call: TRBD2
j_call: TRBJ2-7
cdr3_aa: CASSLWTSGSSYEQYF
cdr3_nt: TGTGCCAGCAGTCTATGGACTAGCGGGAGCTCCTACGAGCAGTACTTC

clone_size: -
v_call: TRBV6-5
d_call: TRBD1
j_call: TRBJ2-3
cdr3_aa: CASSLDRAGSDTQYF
cdr3_nt: TGTGCCAGCAGCCTTGACAGGGCAGGATCAGATACGCAGTATTTT

clone_size: -
v_call: TRBV3-1/TRBV3-2
d_call: -
j_call: TRBJ2-1
cdr3_aa: CASSQTRWTYNEQFF
cdr3_nt: TGTGCCAGCAGCCAGACTCGTTGGACCTACAATGAGCAGTTCTTC

clone_size: few
v_call: TRBV18
d_call: TRBD1
j_call: TRBJ2-1
cdr3_aa: CASSPYLIGQGSDYEQFF
cdr3_nt: TGTGCCAGCTCACCATATCTTATCGGACAGGGGTCAGACTATGAGCAGTTCTTC

clone_size: -
v_call: TRBV29-1
d_call: TRBD2
j_call: TRBJ2-1
cdr3_aa: CSVAGTSGDNEQFF
cdr3_nt: TGCAGCGTCGCCGGGACTAGCGGGGACAATGAGCAGTTCTTC

clone_size: -
v_call: TRBV13
d_call: -
j_call: TRBJ2-1
cdr3_aa: CASSLRPSDEQFF
cdr3_nt: TGTGCCAGCAGCTTAAGACCGAGCGATGAGCAGTTCTTC

clone_size: -
v_call: TRBV7-7
d_call: -
j_call: TRBJ2-6
cdr3_aa: CASSSGTGANVLTF
cdr3_nt: TGTGCTAGCAGCTCAGGGACTGGGGCCAACGTCCTGACTTTC

clone_size: once
v_call: TRBV24-1
d_call: TRBD1
j_call: TRBJ2-2
cdr3_aa: CATGLRNRGGELFF
cdr3_nt: TGTGCCACAGGCCTACGAAACAGGGGCGGGGAGCTGTTTTTT

clone_size: -
v_call: TRBV10-3
d_call: -
j_call: TRBJ2-2
cdr3_aa: CAISESKGGYTGELFF
cdr3_nt: TGTGCCATCAGTGAGTCAAAAGGGGGTTACACCGGGGAGCTGTTTTTT

clone_size: -
v_call: TRBV5-4
d_call: TRBD2
j_call: TRBJ2-7
cdr3_aa: CASSLGAAETSAAYEQYF
cdr3_nt: TGTGCCAGCAGCTTGGGGGCCGCCGAGACTAGCGCCGCTTACGAGCAGTACTTC

clone_size: -
v_call: TRBV19
d_call: TRBD2
j_call: TRBJ2-1
cdr3_aa: CASSMLAGRNKQFF
cdr3_nt: TGTGCCAGTAGTATGCTAGCGGGAAGAAATAAGCAGTTCTTC

clone_size: -
v_call: TRBV4-2
d_call: TRBD2
j_call: TRBJ2-5
cdr3_aa: CASSQDAGGGETQYF
cdr3_nt: TGTGCCAGCAGCCAAGATGCGGGAGGGGGGGAGACCCAGTACTTC

clone_size: -
v_call: TRBV6-5
d_call: TRBD2
j_call: TRBJ2-1
cdr3_aa: CASSWTTSGGVDEQFF
cdr3_nt: TGTGCCAGCAGTTGGACCACTAGCGGGGGGGTCGATGAGCAGTTCTTC

clone_size: -
v_call: TRBV18
d_call: -
j_call: TRBJ2-7
cdr3_aa: CASSPEAGANYEQYF
cdr3_nt: TGTGCCAGCTCACCAGAGGCAGGGGCCAACTACGAGCAGTACTTC

clone_size: -
v_call: TRBV7-9
d_call: TRBD2
j_call: TRBJ2-3
cdr3_aa: CAIKPGLAGVNTQYF
cdr3_nt: TGTGCCATCAAACCGGGACTAGCGGGGGTGAATACGCAGTATTTT

clone_size: -
v_call: TRBV6-5
d_call: -
j_call: TRBJ1-2
cdr3_aa: CASSHRNHYGYTF
cdr3_nt: TGTGCCAGCAGTCACAGGAACCACTATGGCTACACCTTC

clone_size: -
v_call: TRBV3-1/TRBV3-2
d_call: -
j_call: TRBJ1-2
cdr3_aa: CASSHKTGGGNYGYTF
cdr3_nt: TGTGCCAGCAGCCACAAGACGGGGGGAGGCAACTATGGCTACACCTTC